This T cell receptor (beta chain) was recovered during a study of cytomegalovirus exposure and HLA in healthy donors. Overall study context: Genotyping showed roughly 86% of roughly 400 donors falling in the Caucasian-associated ancestry cluster. Study-level points and caveats: Accounts indicate the classifier identified cytomegalovirus status with strong specificity and sensitivity. Earlier findings revealed that most TCR beta V segments proved productive either about 87% or about 30% of the time. Reportedly, TCR beta sequences accurately predicted HLA-A and HLA-B alleles in most subjects.

Remarks on this clone: What it binds is unknown.

Primers for the PCR totalled 60 Vbeta and 13 Jbeta. The table came from immunoSEQ multiplex PCR; TCRdb's copy has only in-frame clones and leaves some out. The data contain some 85,000 clones, roughly 80% of them singletons. V lost 2 bases to trimming and J lost 6 bases, with 13 bases between them. The CDR3 spans 14 residues. The germline gives CDR1 MDHEN, CDR2 SYDVKM. This chain joins TRBV28 and TRBJ1-1; D is unclear. Source material: PBMCs. This TCR was recovered from a man aged 18 to 29 in good health and CMV-seronegative. CDR3 coding DNA: TGTGCCAGCAGTTTAACCCACAGTGGCGCTGAAGCTTTCTTT. Protein: CASSLTHSGAEAFF.